One and the same sample provided the 18 T cell receptor beta chains below, sequenced in a study of Tregs in tolerant kidney transplant recipients. The table came from immunoSEQ multiplex PCR; TCRdb's copy has only in-frame clones and leaves some out. This table has 85,000 to 100,000 clones, 90% to 95% appearing once. Sequencing was performed on CD4+ T cells from blood, taken before the transplant. The receptors shown here come from a human donor who received a combined kidney and bone marrow transplant.

The chain is built from TRBV18 and TRBJ1-1; no firm D call. Trimming stripped 2 bases from V and 7 bases from J, with 8 bases between. The germline CDR1 and CDR2 sequences are KGHSH and LQKENI. This CDR3 has 12 amino acids. The CDR3 coding sequence is TGTGCCAGCTCACCAAGCTCTATTGAAGCTTTCTTT. Protein sequence: CASSPSSIEAFF.

V and J are TRBV30 and TRBJ2-1, with 8 bases matching TRBD1. Germline loops: CDR1 GTSNPN, CDR2 SVGIG (reference sequence). The CDR3 consists of 15 residues. Trimming removed 2 bases from V and 8 bases from J; junction bases left unmatched: 11. This CDR3 is CAWSKGAGGFDEQFF. For the CDR3, the DNA is TGTGCCTGGAGTAAGGGGGCAGGGGGCTTTGATGAGCAGTTCTTC.

J is TRBJ2-4 and V is TRBV27, with 8 bases lining up with TRBD1. CDR3 size: 13 residues. Germline CDR1 and CDR2: MNHEY and SMNVEV (reference sequence). Trimming at V came to 4 bases and at J to 13 bases, leaving 9 bases not matched to a gene. The CDR3 is CASSWNRGRLQYF. CDR3 DNA: TGTGCCAGCAGTTGGAACAGGGGGAGGTTACAGTACTTC.

The chain employs TRBV30 and TRBJ2-7, with D possibly matching TRBD1 (5 bases). Germline V gene data show CDR1 as GTSNPN and CDR2 as SVGIG (reference sequence). Trimming stripped 1 base from V and 2 bases from J, with 18 bases between. This CDR3 spans 16 amino acids. The CDR3 nucleotides read TGTGCCTGGAGTGACTGGGGCAGGGCGCTCCCCTACGAGCAGTACTTC. Its translation: CAWSDWGRALPYEQYF. Combining the CDR3 with reference TRBV30 and TRBJ2-7 gives the whole variable domain SQTIHQWPATLVQPVGSPLSLECTVEGTSNPNLYWYRQAAGRGLQLLFYSVGIGQISSEVPQNLSASRPQDRQFILSSKKLLLSDSGFYLCAWSDWGRALPYEQYFGPGTRLTVT.

The rearrangement links TRBV7-8 to TRBJ1-2; 10 positions agree with TRBD1. V gave up 5 bases and J gave up 5 bases; unmatched junction bases: 5. CDR1 is SGHVS, CDR2 FQNEAQ, per germline. This CDR3 comprises 14 residues. The CDR3 DNA sequence: TGTGCCAGCAGCCCAGGGGGACAGGGGTATGGCTACACCTTC. Its protein product is CASSPGGQGYGYTF.

CDR3 amino acids: CASSPVPEGNYGYTF. CDR3 DNA: TGTGCCAGCTCACCAGTACCGGAGGGTAACTATGGCTACACCTTC. The J gene is TRBJ1-2, the V gene TRBV18; D is unclear. The V gene lost 2 bases and the J gene lost 1 base, with 11 bases spanning the gap. Germline V lookup: CDR1 KGHSH, CDR2 LQKENI. CDR3 length: 15 residues.

V gene TRBV10-3 combines with J gene TRBJ2-2, with 9 bases lining up with TRBD1. Per germline, CDR1 ENHRY and CDR2 SYGVKD. Losses at the gene ends were 11 bases for V and 5 bases for J; bases not matched to a gene: 6. The CDR3 sequence is 13 residues long. The DNA for the CDR3 is TGTGCCGTAAGACAGGGGGAGACCGGGGAGCTGTTTTTT. Amino acid sequence: CAVRQGETGELFF.

This clone was seen only a few times. This sequence joins TRBV20-1 and TRBJ1-4; tentative D call: TRBD1 (6 bases). The CDR3 has 11 residues. The ends were cut back, 2 bases at V and 17 bases at J, with 15 bases in the middle. Germline assignment: CDR1 DFQATT and CDR2 SNEGSKA (reference sequence). The DNA for the CDR3 is TGCAGTGCTAGATTCGGACAGAAGGTTTTTTTT. This translates into CSARFGQKVFF.

Here the CDR3 DNA reads TGTGCCAGCAGTGTTACGTTAACGGACAGCTATGGCTACACCTTC. It translates to CASSVTLTDSYGYTF. J is TRBJ1-2 and V is TRBV6-1; the D gene is possibly TRBD1 (6 bases). Germline V gene sequence: CDR1 MNHNS, CDR2 SASEGT. CDR3 length: 15 amino acids. Trimming left V 4 bases short and J 4 bases short, with 16 bases between.

The chain combines TRBV5-1 with TRBJ1-2, with D perhaps matching TRBD1 (6 bases). V was cut by 2 bases and J by 6 bases, with 14 bases left in between. From germline, CDR1 is SGHRS and CDR2 YFSETQ. The CDR3 length is 14 residues. The CDR3 bases are TGCGCCAGCAGCTTTACAGGGCAGGAGGATGGCTACACCTTC. Translation: CASSFTGQEDGYTF.

In the case of this clone: A read error may account for a junction end that differs from germline. Additional DNA sequences in this sample encode the identical CDR3. The chain uses TRBV27 and TRBJ1-6; D perhaps matches TRBD1 (5 bases). The CDR3 has 21 amino acids. Per germline, CDR1 MNHEY and CDR2 SMNVEV (reference sequence). The CDR3 reads CASSLFPGLSGQSSYNSPLHF. CDR3 in DNA: TGTGCCAGCAGTTTATTCCCGGGACTGTCGGGGCAGAGCTCCTATAATTCCCCCCTCCACTTT.

A remark on this clone: Other nucleotide sequences in the sample specify the same CDR3. The genes are TRBV5-4 and TRBJ2-3; TRBD2 aligns across 11 bases. Germline trimming cut 0 bases from V and 5 bases from J; bases unmatched to any gene: 2. The CDR3 loop spans 15 amino acids. Germline assignment: CDR1 SGHNT and CDR2 YYREEE (reference sequence). CDR3 loop: CASSLGLAGGDTQYF. The DNA of the CDR3 is TGTGCCAGCAGCTTGGGGCTAGCGGGAGGAGATACGCAGTATTTT.

A note on this clone: This CDR3 is also generated by other DNA sequences in the sample. The V gene is TRBV30, the J gene TRBJ2-5; TRBD1 matches 10 bases. V was pared by 0 bases and J by 4 bases, with 8 bases of the junction left unmatched. The CDR3 has 16 amino acids. Germline V CDR1 and CDR2: GTSNPN, SVGIG (reference sequence). CDR3 DNA sequence: TGTGCCTGGAGTGTACGGGACAGGGGAAAGGGAGAGACCCAGTACTTC. Its translation is CAWSVRDRGKGETQYF. The entire variable domain, with the rest obtained from reference TRBV30 and TRBJ2-5, is as follows: SQTIHQWPATLVQPVGSPLSLECTVEGTSNPNLYWYRQAAGRGLQLLFYSVGIGQISSEVPQNLSASRPQDRQFILSSKKLLLSDSGFYLCAWSVRDRGKGETQYFGPGTRLLVL.

The V call is TRBV18, the J call TRBJ2-1; TRBD2 agrees at 14 bases. After removal of 9 bases from V and 8 bases from J, the junction contained 3 bases not matched to a gene. Germline V gives CDR1 KGHSH, CDR2 LQKENI. This CDR3 is 13 amino acids long. CDR3 sequence (DNA): TGTGCCAGTCGGACTAGCGGGGGGTATGAGCAGTTCTTC. It is translated as CASRTSGGYEQFF.

The chain couples TRBV4-2 to TRBJ1-2; possibly TRBD1 for D (5 bases). CDR1 is LGHNA, CDR2 YNFKEQ, per germline. The CDR3 runs 15 residues. Between the trimmed V and J ends, which lost 1 base and 0 bases, there was a span of 9 bases. CDR3 coding DNA: TGTGCCAGCAGCCAAGTGGACAAGTCTAACTATGGCTACACCTTC. It is translated as CASSQVDKSNYGYTF.

V gene TRBV2 combines with J gene TRBJ2-1, with 9 bases aligning to TRBD1. Trimming removed 1 base from V and 7 bases from J; junction bases left unmatched: 5. CDR3 length: 15 residues. CDR1 SNHLY and CDR2 FYNNEI come from the germline V gene. The CDR3 loop is CASSEGGTGRNEQFF. The DNA for the CDR3 is TGTGCCAGCAGTGAAGGCGGGACAGGGAGGAATGAGCAGTTCTTC.

V and J are TRBV4-2 and TRBJ1-1, with D maybe TRBD1 (6 bases). This CDR3 has 15 residues. V was shortened by 3 bases and J by 0 bases, with 11 bases between the two germline ends. Germline V gene sequence: CDR1 LGHNA, CDR2 YNFKEQ. The CDR3 coding sequence is TGTGCCAGCAGCCAGGAACAGGGCATGAACACTGAAGCTTTCTTT. Protein sequence: CASSQEQGMNTEAFF.

V usage is TRBV5-1 and J usage is TRBJ1-2; TRBD1 is a possible D gene (6 bases). This CDR3 contains 16 residues. Trimming removed 4 bases at V and 4 bases at J, with 20 bases between. Germline loops: CDR1 SGHRS, CDR2 YFSETQ. The CDR3 bases are TGCGCCAGCAGCACCGGGACACTTTCTTCCATCTATGGCTACACCTTC. This codes for CASSTGTLSSIYGYTF.